Listed here is a single TCR beta chain. Germline V gene sequence: CDR1 WSHSY, CDR2 SAAADI. The V gene lost 2 bases and the J gene lost 2 bases, with 13 bases spanning the gap. The CDR3 is 16 amino acids. The data were taken from a study of blood T cell repertoires in COVID-19. In the study overall: The origin of the acute and convalescent COVID-19 samples was the United States, Italy and Spain. Sources were T cells, B-cell-depleted T cells, or PBMCs; the material itself was cDNA or gDNA.

How the authors handled the data: Nucleated cell counts were estimated from reference gene primer amplification. Assay used: immunoSEQ multiplex PCR; TCRdb lists only in-frame clones, some missing. V and J calls and clone size come straight from that table; D and trimming were deduced from the DNA. The data contain 42,000 or so clones, around 76% of them seen just once; the ten biggest clones take up 25% to 35%. Sequencing was done on a sample of peripheral blood. The chain joins TRBV10-2 to TRBJ1-5; D gene ambiguous. The TCR comes from a man of 80 years or more with acute or convalescent COVID-19. The CDR3 nucleotides read TGCGCCAGCAGTGAGCATTCGGGAGTGCGCAATCAGCCCCAGCATTTT. Translated, it gives CASSEHSGVRNQPQHF.